The present T cell receptor beta chain was sequenced within a study of shared clonotypes between healthy human individuals (dated by TCRdb to 2020 to 2022). Some background on the complete study: Three men and a couple of women, aged 18 to 49 years, made up the cohort. Different laboratories and diverse techniques were used to prepare libraries and sequence TCR repertoires, to increase sequencing depth and limit assay-specific biases. The study deeply sequenced blood TCR repertoires of about five healthy adults to estimate repertoire size and the extent of clonotype sharing between individuals. Each donor's leukapheresis produced roughly between about 0.9 and 9.5 billion PBMCs. Per donor, three plates each were used for CD4 naive and CD4 memory, two for CD8 naive, and one for CD8 memory. Study-wide conclusions, independent of this receptor: Higher generation probabilities were observed for clonotypes shared by all four sorted-subset donors than for non-shared clonotypes. Sampling was restricted to blood, and TCR repertoires in tissues likely differ from the TCR repertoires found in blood. Even with the large sequencing depth, rarefaction of the sorted-subset datasets indicated that sequencing was incomplete. Naive subsets generally had larger estimated clonotype richness than memory subsets did. Because the study included a small number of donors, the genetic and exposure-history diversity represented was limited. Pairwise subsampling led to the expectation that sequencing depth would affect the degree of clonotype sharing among donors. Across a few donors, about 4.5% of naive CD4, roughly 3.5% of naive CD8, roughly 2.2% of memory CD4, and around 0.4% of memory CD8 clonotypes were shared.

For this clone: Its antigen remains undetermined. Base-call qualities are not available, and no considerably larger clone is one nucleotide away.

CD8 naive samples consisted of CD45RO-negative cells that were positively selected for CCR7, yielding a CD45RA+CCR7+ population without TemRA cells. Healthy HIV-negative adults with no recently reported acute infections or vaccinations were included as donors. Only Caucasian adults living in Nashville, Tennessee, USA were represented among the donors. After blood collection by leukapheresis, PBMCs were isolated using Ficoll-Histopaque density gradient centrifugation and then cryopreserved in the vapor phase of liquid nitrogen. Purity and quantity of every magnetically sorted T cell population were checked by analytical flow cytometry. Genomic DNA was isolated from each sorted fraction and quantified by UV absorbance on a Nanodrop 2000c. Using the deep immunoSEQ assay, multiplex PCR amplified TCR CDR3 regions from genomic DNA. For each cell subset, the extracted genomic DNA was distributed evenly across all wells of several immunoSEQ 96-well plates, and each plate served as one replicate. Each replicate PCR for sorted subsets received about 200 ng genomic DNA, equal to roughly 30,000 T cell genomes. The purified libraries were quantified using a Qubit 3.0 fluorometer, sized with a Bioanalyzer 2100, and then quantified again using the KAPA Library Quantification kit. Each immunoSEQ 96-well plate was sequenced on its own single-read 150-cycle Illumina NextSeq 550 flow cell. The source study handled its data this way. Because the immunoSEQ output held only junctional sequences and lacked quality scores, the filtering could not match the filtering applied to full-length reads. To assign V/J genes and CDR3, sequences were annotated using PyIR, a Python wrapper for IgBLAST v1.9, with IMGT germline references. Any read was removed if the V/J assignment was weak (E-value above 1e-6), the CDR3 was missing, or the read contained stop codons, out-of-frame junctions, or ambiguous translated residues. A V3J clonotype was defined by an identical inferred V gene, J gene, and CDR3 amino acid sequence. Percentage overlap between repertoires was computed as shared unique clonotypes divided by the size of the smaller repertoire. Richness of each repertoire was evaluated using RTK rarefaction, the Chao1 estimator, and Recon v2.1 estimates of unobserved clonotypes. OLGA was used to compute generation probabilities for all TCRbeta clonotypes that the gDNA method yielded from a few donors. Entries here come from immuneACCESS through TCRdb and include only in-frame sequences with V and J called. Some clones fail to appear in such tables; in the studies checked, an unresolved V gene covers under half of the shortfall, and the cause of the remainder is unknown. Clone size and the V and J calls come from that table; the DNA yielded D and trimming. This sample is represented by approximately 1.9 million clones; 90% to 95% of them were singletons. The ten largest account for about 1.7% of the sample.

V is pared back by 5 bases and J by 8 bases, with 9 bases lying between the germline termini. There are 11 amino acids in the CDR3, from cysteine to phenylalanine inclusive. The only DNA kept is the CDR3, 33 bases in frame from the first base. According to the germline V gene, CDR1 reads MDHEN and CDR2 reads SYDVKM. Sequenced: naive CD8+ T cells from PBMCs. The cell subset or site label, as the study defines it: CD45RA+CCR7+. This clonotype was sampled from a man aged 18 to 35 in good health. Some clones in this sample may be carry-over from other donors' samples. The receptor chain draws on TRBV28 and TRBJ1-2, with no reliable assignment of the D segment. The DNA is TGTGCCAGCAGTCCTCGGTCGGGCTACACCTTC. This translates into CASSPRSGYTF.